This T cell receptor beta chain was recovered during a study of blood T cell repertoires in COVID-19. Study-level information: Acute and convalescent COVID-19 samples came from the United States, Italy and Spain.

In the original analysis: Amplification with reference gene primers provided the estimates of nucleated cell counts. The table came from immunoSEQ multiplex PCR; TCRdb's copy has only in-frame clones and leaves some out. D and trimming come from the DNA, and the V and J calls and clone size come from that table. The sample contains around 82,000 clones, over 75% of which appear only once. The CDR3 runs to 18 residues. J lost 1 base, V lost 0 bases, and 10 bases had no gene match. Germline assignment: CDR1 SEHNR and CDR2 FQNEAQ (reference sequence). The V and J genes are TRBV7-9 and TRBJ2-7; TRBD2 matches 9 bases. This receptor was identified in a human donor in a cohort sampled during active COVID-19. Material for sequencing was peripheral blood. CDR3 nucleotides: TGTGCCAGCAGCTTAGCCGGCGGGGGGGCCCCATCATCCTACGAGCAGTACTTC. Amino acids: CASSLAGGGAPSSYEQYF.